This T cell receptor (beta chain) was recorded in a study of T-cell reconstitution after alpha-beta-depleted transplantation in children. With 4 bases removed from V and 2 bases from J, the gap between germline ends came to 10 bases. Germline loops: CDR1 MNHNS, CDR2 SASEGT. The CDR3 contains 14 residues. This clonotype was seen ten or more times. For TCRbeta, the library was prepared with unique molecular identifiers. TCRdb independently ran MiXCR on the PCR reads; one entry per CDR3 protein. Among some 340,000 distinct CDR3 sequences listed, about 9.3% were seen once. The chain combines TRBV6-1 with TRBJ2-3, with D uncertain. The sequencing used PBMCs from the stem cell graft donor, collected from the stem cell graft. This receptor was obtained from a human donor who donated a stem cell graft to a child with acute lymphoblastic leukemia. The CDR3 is CASSGDLNTDTQYF. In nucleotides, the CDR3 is TGTGCCAGCAGTGGAGACTTGAACACAGATACGCAGTATTTT.